This TCR beta chain was observed in a study of response to subunit inactivated influenza vaccine. The CDR3 is 14 amino acids. Germline CDR1 and CDR2: SGHAT and FQNNGV. The V and J ends lost 0 bases and 10 bases, in that order; junction bases with no gene match: 6. In regard to this clonotype: What it binds is unknown.

Study-level findings and limits: It was the authors' suggestion that each seasonal influenza vaccination recruits few new T cells.

From the RT-PCR reads, TCRdb called clonotypes with MiXCR, one entry per CDR3 protein. Here the sample spans more than 600,000 distinct CDR3 sequences, approximately 18% being singletons. The source material was PBMCs from blood, sampled roughly 5 days after vaccination. This chain connects TRBV11-2 to TRBJ1-2; TRBD1 agrees at 9 bases. The sequence came from a man in his forties or fifties who received an inactivated influenza vaccine. The CDR3 here is CASSLDPGQGIYTF. The DNA for the CDR3 is TGTGCCAGCAGCTTAGATCCGGGACAGGGAATCTACACCTTC. Drawing the rest from reference TRBV11-2 and TRBJ1-2, the complete variable domain is EAGVAQSPRYKIIEKRQSVAFWCNPISGHATLYWYQQILGQGPKLLIQFQNNGVVDDSQLPKDRFSAERLKGVDSTLKIQPAKLEDSAVYLCASSLDPGQGIYTFGSGTRLTVV.